Presented here are 12 T cell receptor beta chains from one specimen sequenced in a study of CD8 T cells in Susac syndrome. Roughly 0.45 to 1 ug RNA was reverse transcribed with random hexamers. In TCRdb, the immunoSEQ multiplex PCR reads were re-called with MiXCR into one record per CDR3 protein. The data contain a few hundred thousand distinct CDR3 sequences, 95% of them seen just once; the ten biggest clones take up 0.085% to 0.095%. Sequences were obtained from CD4+ T cells from PBMCs. All receptors derive from a human donor with multiple sclerosis.

This clonotype was seen just once. The V gene is TRBV9, the J gene TRBJ2-1; 10 nucleotides line up with TRBD2. The germline CDR1 and CDR2 sequences are SGDLS and YYNGEE. With V trimmed by 4 bases and J by 8 bases, 12 bases remained unmatched. The CDR3 totals 16 residues. The CDR3 spells CASSSRAGGGPDEQFF. In nucleotides, the CDR3 is TGTGCCAGCAGCTCAAGAGCGGGAGGGGGGCCAGATGAGCAGTTCTTC.

This clonotype was counted once. The chain employs TRBV27 and TRBJ2-1; 9 bases align to TRBD1. V was clipped by 5 bases and J by 5 bases; unmatched bases: 7. Germline V CDR1 and CDR2: MNHEY, SMNVEV (reference sequence). The CDR3 is 15 residues long. The CDR3 loop is CASSPRDRVNNEQFF. In nucleotides, the CDR3 is TGTGCCAGCAGTCCCCGGGACAGGGTCAACAATGAGCAGTTCTTC.

This clonotype came up once. The V gene is TRBV7-2, the J gene TRBJ1-1; D possibly corresponds to TRBD1 (6 bases). The CDR3 contains 16 residues. Trimming took 0 bases from V and 0 from J, leaving 11 bases between them. Germline loops: CDR1 SGHTA, CDR2 FQGNSA. The CDR3 spells CASSLASTGMNTEAFF. CDR3 coding DNA: TGTGCCAGCAGCTTAGCCTCCACAGGGATGAACACTGAAGCTTTCTTT.

This clonotype appeared once. The chain combines TRBV20-1 with TRBJ2-1; 7 nucleotides agree with TRBD2. The CDR3 sequence is 14 residues long. Trimming cost V 7 bases and J 5 bases; bases outside gene matches: 11. Per germline, CDR1 DFQATT and CDR2 SNEGSKA (reference sequence). In nucleotides, the CDR3 is TGCAGTGTCGGTGCTCCGGGGGGAAACAATGAGCAGTTCTTC. Encoded protein: CSVGAPGGNNEQFF.

The V and J genes are TRBV15 and TRBJ2-5, with D unresolved. The CDR3 sequence is 15 residues long. The germline V gene has CDR1 LNHNV and CDR2 YYDKDF (reference sequence). The V end was cut by 0 bases, the J end by 1 base, with 9 bases between. CDR3: CATSREGSSQETQYF. The CDR3 nucleotides read TGTGCCACCAGCAGAGAAGGAAGCAGCCAAGAGACCCAGTACTTC.

The chain's CDR3 is CASTDRGGNGYTF. CDR3 DNA: TGTGCCAGCACGGACAGGGGAGGGAATGGCTACACCTTC. V usage is TRBV2 and J usage is TRBJ1-2, with 9 bases aligning to TRBD1. The V segment lost 7 bases and the J segment 6 bases; nucleotides outside the gene matches: 6. This CDR3 has 13 amino acids. The germline V gene encodes CDR1 SNHLY and CDR2 FYNNEI.

The V gene is TRBV7-9, the J gene TRBJ2-7; 8 nucleotides match TRBD1. Per the germline V gene, CDR1 is SEHNR and CDR2 is FQNEAQ (reference sequence). The CDR3 length is 15 residues. The J segment lost 0 bases and the V segment lost 5 bases, leaving 6 bases of the junction unmatched. This chain's CDR3 is CASSTDRGSSYEQYF. CDR3 sequence (DNA): TGTGCCAGCAGCACCGACAGGGGAAGCTCCTACGAGCAGTACTTC.

V usage is TRBV24-1 and J usage is TRBJ2-1, with TRBD2 matching over 11 bases. CDR3 length equals 15 residues. The germline CDR1 and CDR2 sequences are KGHDR and SFDVKD. With 5 bases clipped from V and 10 bases from J, the junction kept 9 bases outside the gene matches. CDR3 loop: CATSGVAGGPSEQFF. For the CDR3, the DNA is TGTGCCACCAGTGGGGTAGCGGGGGGGCCATCGGAGCAGTTCTTC.

The chain recombines TRBV12-3 or TRBV12-4 with TRBJ1-6, with D uncertain. The CDR3 sequence is 13 residues long. The V and J ends lost 0 bases and 10 bases respectively, with 7 bases between them. CDR3 bases: TGTGCCAGCAGTTTAGCCCTGGGATCACCCCTCCACTTT. Protein product: CASSLALGSPLHF.

The CDR3 coding sequence is TGTGCCAGCAGATGGCGTCCTGCGGGGGGCAATCAGCCCCAGCATTTT. It is translated as CASRWRPAGGNQPQHF. J is TRBJ1-5 and V is TRBV28; perhaps TRBD1 as D (5 bases). The CDR3 runs 16 residues. V lost 6 bases and J 2 bases, leaving 17 bases between the germline ends. CDR1 and CDR2 (germline): MDHEN, SYDVKM.

CDR3 DNA sequence: TGTGCCAGCAGTTTGTTTTCCAGGGGAAATCAGCCCCAGCATTTT. It specifies CASSLFSRGNQPQHF. This rearrangement joins TRBV12-3 or TRBV12-4 to TRBJ1-5; tentatively, D is TRBD1 (6 bases). The V gene lost 3 bases and the J gene lost 4 bases, with 13 bases spanning the gap. The CDR3 totals 15 residues.

This chain connects TRBV6-6 to TRBJ2-4, with 9 positions matching TRBD1. Germline loops: CDR1 MNHNY, CDR2 SVGAGI (reference sequence). Trimming removed 8 bases from V and 1 base from J; junction bases left unmatched: 6. This CDR3 contains 15 residues. DNA of the CDR3: TGTGCCAGCTGGGGACAGGGTGGGGCCAAAAACATTCAGTACTTC. Its translation is CASWGQGGAKNIQYF.